The T cell receptor (beta chain) under discussion was sequenced for a study of T cells in Graves' hyperthyroidism and ophthalmopathy. Background on the study: Peripheral blood collection took place at initial diagnosis, before any treatment.

This clonotype occurred many times. Its antigen is not known. RNA transcripts served as the template for amplifying TCR beta CDR3 regions. A first-round RT-PCR of the TCR CDR3 used the HTBI primer set. TCRdb independently ran MiXCR on the multiplex PCR reads; one entry per CDR3 protein. The sample holds 600,000 to 750,000 distinct CDR3 sequences; roughly a sixth are singletons and the top ten take around a sixth. Germline CDR1 LGHDT, CDR2 YNNKEL (reference sequence). V was pared by 4 bases and J by 4 bases, with 20 bases between. The CDR3 runs to 17 residues. The study's findings and limits: Blood also contained most expanded thyroid clonotypes above 0.001.

The hyperthyroidism patients had all been newly diagnosed, and their disease duration was under 2 months. Their ages ranged from 18 to 65 years. The sequence was collected from a man aged 45-65 years with Graves' hyperthyroidism. Sequencing input: blood. The J gene is TRBJ2-1, the V gene TRBV3-1; D might be TRBD2 (6 bases). DNA of the CDR3: TGTGCCAGCAGCCCTCTGCGCGCCCGGGACTGGTACAATGAGCAGTTCTTC. This translates into CASSPLRARDWYNEQFF.